This T cell receptor beta chain was sequenced for a study of molecular identifiers for immune sequencing clone quantification. Trimming pared 4 bases from V and 1 base from J, leaving 13 bases between. The length of the CDR3 is 16 residues. Germline-derived CDR1 and CDR2 are LGHNA and YSLEER. Sorted naive CD8 T cells, roughly 19,000 to 1,100,000, were sequenced from 10%, 30% or 50% RNA. This clonotype was seen a handful of times. Each CDR3 protein is one row after TCRdb ran MiXCR on the PCR reads. The repertoire holds tens of thousands of distinct CDR3 sequences, with about a third as singletons. The TCR sequence derives from a human donor in good health. Some libraries in this study had Jurkat cell RNA spiked in. V and J are TRBV4-3 and TRBJ2-2; possible D gene TRBD2, 6 bases. Sequences were obtained from naive CD8+ T cells from blood, with Jurkat cell RNA spiked in. The subset: FACS-sorted CD8+CD4-CCR7+CD45RA+ naive T cells. This chain's CDR3 is CASSRRASENTGELFF. The CDR3 DNA is TGCGCCAGCAGCCGAAGGGCTAGCGAGAACACCGGGGAGCTGTTTTTT.